What follows are 14 T cell receptor beta chains derived from one specimen sequenced in a study of blood T cells in healthy people across ages (dated by TCRdb to between 2015 and 2016). Library prep was done by 5' RACE. Sequencing was carried out with an Illumina HiSeq 2500. A second PCR of 7 to 11 cycles was performed with a sample-barcoded 5' primer and a J-beta primer mix. TCRdb redid the processing of the public reads, applying fastp at Q25 and MiXCR, and retained in-frame beta chains. Here each entry gathers all rows of one CDR3 protein and keeps the most common genes and DNA. The sample table contains fewer than 1 million distinct CDR3 sequences; only one count was recorded for around two fifths of them. Together, the top ten hold about 19% of the sample. The sample comprised blood. The source is a man in his sixties in good health.

The genes are TRBV20-1 and TRBJ2-1; D is undetermined. This CDR3 spans 10 amino acids. Germline CDR1 reads DFQATT; CDR2 reads SNEGSKA (reference sequence). V shed 4 bases and J shed 7 bases, with 5 bases lying between them. The CDR3 sequence: CSAMANEQFF. CDR3 nucleotides: TGCAGTGCTATGGCGAATGAGCAGTTCTTC.

The V gene is TRBV20-1, the J gene TRBJ2-2; a weak D match, TRBD2 (5 bases). The length of the CDR3 is 14 residues. Looked up from germline, CDR1 is DFQATT and CDR2 is SNEGSKA (reference sequence). The V and J ends lost 5 bases and 0 bases respectively, with 10 bases between them. The CDR3 is CSARTPTNTGELFF. The CDR3 DNA reads TGCAGTGCTCGGACTCCCACGAACACCGGGGAGCTGTTTTTT.

J is TRBJ1-1 and V is TRBV19, with 8 nucleotides matching TRBD1. Germline V gene lookup returns CDR1 LNHDA and CDR2 SQIVND (reference sequence). The CDR3 totals 16 residues. The junction had 10 bases not matched to a gene; V was cut back by 4 bases and J by 3 bases. CDR3 region: CASSTHSDRGYTEAFF. Here the CDR3 DNA reads TGTGCCAGTAGTACCCACTCCGACAGGGGTTACACTGAAGCTTTCTTT.

CDR3 nucleotide sequence: TGTGCCAGCAGCTTACGGCGACTAGCGGGGGACCTCAATGAGCAGTTCTTC. Translation gives CASSLRRLAGDLNEQFF. The chain joins TRBV11-2 to TRBJ2-1; 12 nucleotides align to TRBD2. The germline CDR1 and CDR2 sequences are SGHAT and FQNNGV. CDR3 length: 17 residues. V lost 2 bases, J lost 6 bases, and 8 bases stayed unmatched. Full variable domain (outside the CDR3, taken from reference TRBV11-2 and TRBJ2-1): EAGVAQSPRYKIIEKRQSVAFWCNPISGHATLYWYQQILGQGPKLLIQFQNNGVVDDSQLPKDRFSAERLKGVDSTLKIQPAKLEDSAVYLCASSLRRLAGDLNEQFFGPGTRLTVL.

Regarding this clonotype: One end of the junction does not line up with germline, which may come from a read error. This chain connects TRBV20-1 to TRBJ1-4; D might be TRBD1 (5 bases). Germline V CDR1 and CDR2: DFQATT, SNEGSKA (reference sequence). This CDR3 is built from 15 residues. This chain's CDR3 is CSARSDSMEYEELFF. The CDR3 DNA follows: TGCAGTGCTCGAAGTGACAGCATGGAGTATGAAGAACTGTTTTTT.

This clonotype was observed a handful of times. The genes are TRBV6-1 and TRBJ1-5; D gene ambiguous. The CDR3 runs 13 residues. The V end was cut by 4 bases, the J end by 1 base, with 5 bases between. Looked up from germline, CDR1 is MNHNS and CDR2 is SASEGT. Here the CDR3 reads CASSALSNQPQHF. The CDR3 DNA sequence: TGTGCCAGCAGTGCTTTAAGCAATCAGCCCCAGCATTTT.

The gene calls are TRBV27 and TRBJ2-7; D call uncertain. CDR3 length: 11 residues. Trimming stripped 3 bases from V and 5 bases from J, with 5 bases between. In germline, CDR1 is MNHEY, CDR2 SMNVEV (reference sequence). CDR3 amino acids: CASSFLDEQYF. DNA of the CDR3: TGTGCCAGCAGTTTCCTCGACGAGCAGTACTTC.

This clonotype was seen more than once but under ten times. This chain joins TRBV5-1 and TRBJ2-5, with 8 bases lining up with TRBD2. The CDR3 extends over 16 amino acids. The germline V gene encodes CDR1 SGHRS and CDR2 YFSETQ. Trimming took 0 bases from V and 2 from J; bases not matched to a gene: 6. CDR3 in amino acids: CASSLAPSGLQETQYF. In DNA form, the CDR3 reads TGCGCCAGCAGCTTGGCACCTAGCGGGCTACAAGAGACCCAGTACTTC.

The gene calls are TRBV3-1 and TRBJ2-3; no definite D call. This CDR3 region has 15 residues. The V and J ends lost 0 bases and 4 bases respectively, with 11 bases between them. The germline V gene has CDR1 LGHDT and CDR2 YNNKEL (reference sequence). Here the CDR3 reads CASSQDSGLADTQYF. Here the CDR3 DNA reads TGTGCCAGCAGCCAAGATAGTGGCCTAGCAGATACGCAGTATTTT.

V and J are TRBV5-1 and TRBJ2-7; D perhaps matches TRBD2 (6 bases). The J call may not be correct, given that the DNA end is closer to TRBJ2-5. This CDR3 has 15 residues. The V gene's germline CDR1 is SGHRS and CDR2 YFSETQ. In DNA form, the CDR3 reads TGCGCCAGCAGCGGCGGGACCAAGGCGTTAGAGACCCAGTACTTC. Encoded protein: CASSGGTKALETQYF.

In this sample, this clonotype turned up once. Because it lacks the conserved phenylalanine or tryptophan at the end, this CDR3 is likely a read error. The V gene is TRBV7-2, the J gene TRBJ2-1; D is possibly TRBD2 (5 bases). This CDR3 contains 14 residues. CDR1 is SGHTA, CDR2 FQGNSA, per germline. V was trimmed by 1 base and J by 8 bases, leaving 12 bases between them. CDR3 protein: CASSLGGVVDEQFS. The CDR3 DNA reads as TGTGCCAGCAGCTTAGGGGGAGTGGTGGATGAGCAGTTCTCC.

This chain joins TRBV29-1 and TRBJ1-2, with TRBD1 as a possible D gene (5 bases). V shed 4 bases and J shed 8 bases, with 20 bases lying between them. The CDR3 loop spans 14 amino acids. Germline V CDR1 and CDR2: SQVTM, ANQGSEA. This CDR3 reads CSVVAQGTPGGYTF. The CDR3 bases are TGCAGCGTTGTGGCCCAGGGAACCCCAGGGGGCTACACCTTC.

This clonotype was seen a single time. The V gene is TRBV7-2, the J gene TRBJ2-2; 8 bases are shared with TRBD2. Germline V gene lookup returns CDR1 SGHTA and CDR2 FQGNSA. Germline trimming cut 5 bases from V and 7 bases from J; bases unmatched to any gene: 18. This CDR3 spans 18 amino acids. In DNA, the CDR3 is TGTGCCAGCAGCCGAGTCTTACTAGCGGCGACGGCGGGCGGGGAGCTGTTTTTT. It specifies CASSRVLLAATAGGELFF.

The rearrangement joins TRBV3-1 to TRBJ2-1, with 9 bases matching TRBD2. Germline assignment: CDR1 LGHDT and CDR2 YNNKEL (reference sequence). Trimming took 0 bases from V and 4 from J; bases not matched to a gene: 7. CDR3 length: 17 amino acids. The CDR3 is CASSQDQPGLAYNEQFF. The DNA of the CDR3 is TGTGCCAGCAGCCAAGACCAGCCGGGACTAGCTTACAATGAGCAGTTCTTC.